This T cell receptor beta chain was recovered during a study of T cell responses to AZD1222 COVID-19 vaccine. The CDR3 has 16 residues. Per the germline V gene, CDR1 is SGHTS and CDR2 is YDEGEE. Trimming pared 1 base from V and 0 bases from J, leaving 8 bases between. A few counts support this clone. Its antigen is not identified. Sequenced by immunoSEQ multiplex PCR; TCRdb stores in-frame clones only, minus some. The data show 85,000 to 100,000 clones, around 86% seen once. Study-wide findings and caveats: Nearly half of spike-specific TCRs reportedly target variant regions that are unmutated in the B.1.351 and B.1.1.7 variants. Spike-specific TCR breadth rose after two AZD1222 doses, and depth rose as well. Researchers report vaccine-associated CD4 TCRs spanning spike, with dominance at 160-218 and 743-854. Seropositive AZD1222 recipients at baseline numbered only five or six.

V gene TRBV5-8 combines with J gene TRBJ1-6; no firm D call. This receptor was identified in an adult in good health. Source: peripheral blood, taken on day 0 of AZD1222 vaccination. This CDR3 reads CASSLFSFSYNSPLHF. DNA of the CDR3: TGTGCCAGCAGCTTGTTTTCTTTCTCCTATAATTCACCCCTCCACTTT. Based on the CDR3 plus reference TRBV5-8 and TRBJ1-6, the full variable domain is EAGVTQSPTHLIKTRGQQATLRCSPISGHTSVYWYQQALGLGLQFLLWYDEGEERNRGNFPPRFSGRQFPNYSSELNVNALELEDSALYLCASSLFSFSYNSPLHFGNGTRLTVT.